This TCR beta chain is drawn from a study of blood T cell repertoires in COVID-19. Background on the study: Whether acute or convalescent, the COVID-19 samples came from the United States, Italy and Spain.

Per the authors' pipeline: Amplification from reference gene primers served as the basis for estimated nucleated cell counts. Clones were read by immunoSEQ multiplex PCR, and TCRdb kept only the in-frame ones, dropping some. For V, J and clone size, that table is used; D and trimming come from the DNA. The table records some 110,000 clones, roughly 86% of them present only once. Germline CDR1 is MNHNS and CDR2 is SASEGT. V lost 3 bases and J lost 3, with 20 bases in between. The CDR3 length is 17 residues. This sequence joins TRBV6-1 and TRBJ2-5; the D gene is possibly TRBD1 (5 bases). The clonotype originates from a man in his forties with acute or convalescent COVID-19. Source material: peripheral blood. CDR3 residues: CASSERIGAGQKETQYF. CDR3 bases: TGTGCCAGCAGTGAGAGAATTGGGGCAGGGCAAAAAGAGACCCAGTACTTC.